This entry lists 9 T cell receptor beta chains sequenced from one sample in a study of blood T cell repertoires in COVID-19. Clones were read by immunoSEQ multiplex PCR, and TCRdb kept only the in-frame ones, dropping some. In the table there are roughly 160,000 clones, 80% to 90% of which are singletons. The sequenced sample consisted of peripheral blood. The receptors here all came from a man between 60 and 75 years old with acute or convalescent COVID-19.

The chain combines TRBV6-6 with TRBJ2-4; D remains unclear. Trimming pared 5 bases from V and 1 base from J, leaving 15 bases between. This CDR3 region has 16 residues. Germline loops: CDR1 MNHNY, CDR2 SVGAGI (reference sequence). CDR3 sequence: CASSPTTAGAKNIQYF. The CDR3 nucleotides read TGTGCCAGCAGTCCCACGACTGCCGGGGCCAAAAACATTCAGTACTTC.

This rearrangement joins TRBV12-5 to TRBJ2-2; 10 bases map to TRBD1. CDR1 LGHNT and CDR2 FRNRAP come from the germline V gene. V was pared by 5 bases and J by 4 bases, with 4 bases of the junction left unmatched. This CDR3 has 15 amino acids. CDR3 amino acids: CASGIRQGATGELFF. As DNA, the CDR3 is TGTGCTAGTGGTATCCGACAGGGGGCCACCGGGGAGCTGTTTTTT.

The gene calls are TRBV7-3 and TRBJ1-2; 7 bases align to TRBD1. CDR1 is SGHTA and CDR2 is FQGTGA in the germline V gene. CDR3 length: 14 residues. The V and J ends lost 7 bases and 0 bases, in that order; junction bases with no gene match: 5. DNA of the CDR3: TGTGCCAGCAAGACAGGGCCAGCTAACTATGGCTACACCTTC. Its protein product is CASKTGPANYGYTF.

This clone was counted a single time. The chain recombines TRBV9 with TRBJ1-6, with TRBD1 matching 8 bases. The V gene end was trimmed by 3 bases and the J gene end by 10 bases; junction bases not matched to a gene: 9. The CDR3 length is 15 residues. Germline CDR1 and CDR2: SGDLS and YYNGEE. The CDR3 loop is CASSARTGQGSPLHF. CDR3 nucleotides: TGTGCCAGCAGCGCGCGGACAGGGCAGGGATCACCCCTCCACTTT.

This clone came up a few times. J is TRBJ1-3 and V is TRBV2; TRBD1 might be the D (5 bases). Trimming pared 10 bases from V and 0 bases from J, leaving 10 bases between. The CDR3 covers 13 residues. CDR1 is SNHLY and CDR2 is FYNNEI in the germline V gene. The CDR3 coding sequence is TGTGCCACCCTTAGGGGCTCTGGAAACACCATATATTTT. Protein: CATLRGSGNTIYF.

This clone was seen once. This sequence joins TRBV6-5 and TRBJ2-3, with D tentatively TRBD2 (6 bases). Trimming stripped 6 bases from V and 6 bases from J, with 19 bases between. The CDR3 is made up of 15 amino acids. The germline V gene encodes CDR1 MNHEY and CDR2 SVGAGI. The CDR3 here is CASREGQFSSDTQYF. For the CDR3, the DNA is TGTGCCAGCAGGGAGGGGCAGTTTTCGTCGGATACGCAGTATTTT.

V gene TRBV6-2 or TRBV6-3 combines with J gene TRBJ1-1, with unresolved D. The CDR3 runs to 14 residues. With 4 bases removed from V and 0 bases from J, the gap between germline ends came to 9 bases. Germline lookup yields CDR1 MNHEY and CDR2 SVGEGT. This CDR3 reads CASSFELMNTEAFF. CDR3 DNA: TGTGCCAGCAGTTTCGAGCTGATGAACACTGAAGCTTTCTTT.

The CDR3 region is CATSASRGFNQPQHF. CDR3 sequence (DNA): TGTGCCACCAGTGCGTCTCGGGGTTTCAATCAGCCCCAGCATTTT. The gene calls are TRBV24-1 and TRBJ1-5; no definite D call. CDR3 size: 15 residues. The germline V and J ends were trimmed by 5 bases and 3 bases, with 13 bases remaining between them. The germline CDR1 and CDR2 sequences are KGHDR and SFDVKD.

This sequence joins TRBV18 and TRBJ1-1; D uncertain. This CDR3 contains 15 residues. Germline V gene data show CDR1 as KGHSH and CDR2 as LQKENI. Trimming removed 0 bases from V and 2 bases from J, with 10 bases in between. This CDR3 is CASSPPAAVNTEAFF. Here the CDR3 DNA reads TGTGCCAGCTCACCACCGGCGGCAGTAAACACTGAAGCTTTCTTT.